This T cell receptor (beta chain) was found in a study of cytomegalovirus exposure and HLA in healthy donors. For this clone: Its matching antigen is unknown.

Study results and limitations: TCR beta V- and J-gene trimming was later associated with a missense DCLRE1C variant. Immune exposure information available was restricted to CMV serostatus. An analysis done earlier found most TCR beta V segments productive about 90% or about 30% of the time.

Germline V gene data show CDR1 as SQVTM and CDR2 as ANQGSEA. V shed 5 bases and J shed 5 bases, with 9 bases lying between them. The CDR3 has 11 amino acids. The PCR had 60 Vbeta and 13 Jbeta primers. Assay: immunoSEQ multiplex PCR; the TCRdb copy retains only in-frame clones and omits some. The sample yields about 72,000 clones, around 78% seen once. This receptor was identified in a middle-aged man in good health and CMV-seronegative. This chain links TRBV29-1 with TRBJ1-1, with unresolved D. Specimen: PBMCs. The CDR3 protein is CSVRGGTEAFF. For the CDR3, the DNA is TGCAGCGTTCGGGGTGGAACTGAAGCTTTCTTT.